These T cell receptor beta chains were read from a single sample in a study of shared clonotypes between healthy human individuals. Sequencing used immunoSEQ multiplex PCR; TCRdb keeps in-frame clones, though not all of them. The sample contains 760,000 or so clones, approximately 96% of which appear only once. Source material: naive CD8+ T cells sorted from blood. The receptors stem from a man aged 25 to 40 in good health. CDR3s include the opening cysteine and the closing phenylalanine or tryptophan. The D gene is left open where the match is weak. Expanded clones are given a class, and other clones once, few, many or no size at all.

D	V	J	size	DNA	CDR3
.	TRBV6-6	TRBJ2-7	.	TGTGCCAGCAGTACTTTCATGGACGGACCCTACGAGCAGTACTTC	CASSTFMDGPYEQYF
.	TRBV15	TRBJ2-7	.	TGTGCCACCAGCGAGGCAGGGGCAAGCTACGAGCAGTACTTC	CATSEAGASYEQYF
.	TRBV27	TRBJ2-2	.	TGTGCCAGCAGTGTCCGACCCACCGGGGAGCTGTTTTTT	CASSVRPTGELFF
TRBD2	TRBV27	TRBJ2-7	.	TGTGCCAGCAGCTGGATTAGCGGGGCCTACGAGCAGTACTTC	CASSWISGAYEQYF
.	TRBV7-2	TRBJ1-2	once	TGTGCCAGCGGGGCTAGGTCGGGCGGCTACACCTTC	CASGARSGGYTF
.	TRBV29-1	TRBJ2-2	once	TGCAGCGTTGAATCCCCTAGTGGGGACACCGGGGAGCTGTTTTTT	CSVESPSGDTGELFF
TRBD2	TRBV9	TRBJ2-2	.	TGTGCCAGCAATGTAGCGGGGGAACCCGGGGAGCTGTTTTTT	CASNVAGEPGELFF
.	TRBV27	TRBJ1-5	.	TGTGCCAGCAGCACCAGACAGGGCAATCAGCCCCAGCATTTT	CASSTRQGNQPQHF
.	TRBV4-1	TRBJ1-5	.	TGCGCCAGCTCGGCCACCGGCAATCAGCCCCAGCATTTT	CASSATGNQPQHF
TRBD1	TRBV5-4	TRBJ2-1	.	TGTGCCAGCAGCTTGTTGCCTAACAGGGGCAGGCTGGACAATGAGCAGTTCTTC	CASSLLPNRGRLDNEQFF
TRBD2	TRBV11-2	TRBJ2-3	.	TGTGCCAGCAGCGTTCTAGCGGGAGTAAGCGCAGATACGCAGTATTTT	CASSVLAGVSADTQYF
.	TRBV30	TRBJ1-5	.	TGTGCCTGGAGTGTAGACAGAAACCCCCATCAGCCCCAGCATTTT	CAWSVDRNPHQPQHF